This T cell receptor (beta chain) derives from a study of tumour-infiltrating T cells in Burkitt lymphoma. Looked up from germline, CDR1 is SGHRS and CDR2 is YFSETQ. The V end lost 1 base, the J end lost 2 bases, and 10 bases lay between the germline ends. The CDR3 runs to 14 residues. This clone has more than one count but fewer than ten. Clones were sequenced by immunoSEQ multiplex PCR, and TCRdb holds only the in-frame ones, with some missing. Of 12,000 to 15,000 clones listed, 30% are singletons. This receptor was identified in a human donor with diffuse large B-cell lymphoma. J is TRBJ2-7 and V is TRBV5-1; D perhaps matches TRBD1 (6 bases). The material sequenced was tumor tissue. CDR3 region: CASSLPGETYEQYF. The CDR3 nucleotides are TGCGCCAGCAGCTTGCCAGGGGAGACCTACGAGCAGTACTTC.